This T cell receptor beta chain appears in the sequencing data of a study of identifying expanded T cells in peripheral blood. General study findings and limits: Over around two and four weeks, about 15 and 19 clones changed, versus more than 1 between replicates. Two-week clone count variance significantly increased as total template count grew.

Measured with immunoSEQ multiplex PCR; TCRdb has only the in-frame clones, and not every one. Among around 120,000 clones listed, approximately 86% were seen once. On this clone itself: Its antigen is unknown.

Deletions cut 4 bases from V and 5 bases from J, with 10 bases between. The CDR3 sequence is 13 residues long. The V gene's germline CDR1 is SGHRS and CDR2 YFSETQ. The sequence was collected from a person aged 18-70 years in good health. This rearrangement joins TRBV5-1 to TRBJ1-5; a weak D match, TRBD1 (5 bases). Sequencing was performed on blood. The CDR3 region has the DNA TGCGCCAGCAGCCCTTCGGGGGATCAGCCCCAGCATTTT. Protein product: CASSPSGDQPQHF.